The entry that follows covers one T cell receptor (beta chain) sequence. This receptor's antigen is unknown. There are no base qualities to consult, and no much larger clone falls within one base. This specimen belongs to a study of CD8 T cells in Susac syndrome (dated by TCRdb to between 2019 and 2020). About the study as a whole: Repertoire sequencing was used to test whether CD8+ T cell activation and differentiation in Susac syndrome was antigen driven. The study compared CD8+ T cell repertoire clonality among over 9 healthy donors, around 14 Susac syndrome patients and roughly 15 multiple sclerosis patients.

RNA was extracted with the RNeasy kit and roughly 0.5 to 1 ug was reverse transcribed using random hexamers. TCR beta CDR3 regions were amplified with the immunoSEQ multiplex PCR assay covering 54 Vbeta and 13 Jbeta segments. Bias from PCR amplification was corrected by using a synthetic template baseline for primer optimization and for computational correction. As for the authors' bioinformatics: Only productive sequences were kept, with reads annotated to V, D and J genes according to IMGT and analyzed in immunoSEQ Analyzer. To calculate clonality, Shannon entropy was normalized by log2 of the number of productive unique sequences and then subtracted from one. Public and private clones were assessed among the 100 most prevalent clones of each patient and control. A clone was defined as Susac-specific if it was absent from the healthy and MS cohorts, from some 1,100 published viral clones and from other ImmuneACCESS disease sequences. Starting from the raw public reads, TCRdb applied fastp trimming at Q25, assembled clones with MiXCR and retained in-frame beta chains. Each entry merges the rows of one CDR3 protein and shows their most common DNA and genes. None of the V and J calls come from the authors' own analysis; TCRdb made them. The sample includes about 120,000 distinct CDR3 sequences, with approximately 90% observed a single time. The ten largest clones take up approximately 0.11% of the sample.

Peripheral blood CD8+ and CD4+ T cells from healthy donors, Susac syndrome patients and multiple sclerosis patients were profiled by high-throughput TCR beta sequencing. Healthy donors were included as age- and sex-matched controls. Bulk CD8+ and CD4+ T cells were purified by magnetic negative isolation, whereas CD8+ TEMRA cells were enriched by FACS. Blood was drawn into EDTA tubes, processed within 24 hours, and PBMCs were isolated by density gradient centrifugation. PBMCs intended for TCR sequencing were frozen in liquid nitrogen and were later thawed in a 37 degrees C water bath. The sorted or isolated CD4+, CD8+ and CD8+ TEMRA cells had a purity of 90% or higher. Trimming removed 7 bases from V and 2 bases from J; the gene matches leave 5 bases unexplained. The germline V gene (reference sequence) gives CDR1 as SEHNR and CDR2 as FQNEAQ. From cysteine to phenylalanine, the CDR3 is 14 amino acids long. The CDR3 DNA has 42 bases and is translated from base 1.

Results and caveats for the whole study, not just this receptor: The TCR sequencing and HLA analysis was acknowledged to have included a relatively small number of individuals.

The sequence is built from TRBV7-9 and TRBJ2-7; 10 bases in the junction line up with TRBD1. Material: CD8+ T cells from PBMCs. This TCR derives from a human donor in good health. CDR3 sequence: CASNPGTGAYEQYF. The DNA reads TGTGCCAGCAACCCCGGGACAGGGGCCTACGAGCAGTACTTC.